These 20 T cell receptor beta chains share one sample of origin, sequenced in a study of blood T cell repertoires in COVID-19. Assay used: immunoSEQ multiplex PCR; TCRdb lists only in-frame clones, some missing. The sample contains around 210,000 clones, around four fifths of which appear only once. The sample taken for sequencing was peripheral blood. These receptors were collected from a man in his 60s with COVID-19, enrolled during active disease.

V gene TRBV3-1 (or the pseudogene TRBV3-2) combines with J gene TRBJ1-6; TRBD1 matches at 7 bases. There are 14 residues in the CDR3. Losses at the gene ends were 6 bases for V and 5 bases for J; bases not matched to a gene: 4. CDR1 and CDR2 from the germline V gene are LGHDT and YNNKEL (reference sequence). The CDR3 nucleotides read TGTGCCAGCAGTCAGGGACAGAATAATTCACCCCTCCACTTT. Translation: CASSQGQNNSPLHF.

The V and J genes are TRBV6-5 and TRBJ1-2; D is possibly TRBD1 (5 bases). Germline V gene sequence: CDR1 MNHEY, CDR2 SVGAGI. The CDR3 covers 15 residues. With 5 bases removed from V and 4 bases from J, the gap between germline ends came to 17 bases. CDR3 nucleotides: TGTGCCAGCAGTCTCAGTGGGGCACTTCGCTATGGCTACACCTTC. This translates into CASSLSGALRYGYTF.

The V gene is TRBV7-8, the J gene TRBJ2-7, with TRBD2 identical over 7 bases. The germline gives CDR1 SGHVS, CDR2 FQNEAQ. J lost 3 bases, V lost 1 base, and 6 bases had no gene match. The CDR3 is 15 amino acids. The CDR3 DNA follows: TGTGCCAGCAGCTTAGGGGCGGGGGTTGACTACGAGCAGTACTTC. This sequence encodes CASSLGAGVDYEQYF.

CDR3 sequence: CASRTGLRGNEQFF. The CDR3 nucleotides read TGCGCCAGCAGGACGGGACTCCGAGGGAATGAGCAGTTCTTC. The chain couples TRBV5-1 to TRBJ2-1; D possibly corresponds to TRBD2 (6 bases). V was clipped by 5 bases and J by 7 bases, with 16 bases between them. The CDR3 is 14 residues long. Germline V lookup: CDR1 SGHRS, CDR2 YFSETQ.

J is TRBJ1-5 and V is TRBV6-1; TRBD1 might be the D (6 bases). Germline CDR1 reads MNHNS; CDR2 reads SASEGT. The CDR3 totals 15 residues. Trimming stripped 5 bases from V and 3 bases from J, with 14 bases between. CDR3 sequence reads: CASSKGPGDNQPQHF. CDR3 bases: TGTGCCAGCAGTAAGGGCCCAGGGGACAATCAGCCCCAGCATTTT.

The V and J genes are TRBV11-2 and TRBJ1-1; TRBD1 matches 10 bases. Trimming cost V 5 bases and J 3 bases; bases outside gene matches: 12. This CDR3 has 17 residues. Per germline, CDR1 SGHAT and CDR2 FQNNGV. CDR3 residues: CASSTDRGLITYTEAFF. Written as DNA, the CDR3 is TGTGCCAGCAGCACCGACAGGGGGCTTATAACGTACACTGAAGCTTTCTTT.

This sequence joins TRBV5-1 and TRBJ1-1; TRBD1 might be the D (6 bases). The V gene's germline CDR1 is SGHRS and CDR2 YFSETQ. V lost 1 base to trimming and J lost 4 bases, with 11 bases between them. The length of the CDR3 is 14 residues. The CDR3 loop reads CASSLWGGGTEAFF. CDR3 DNA sequence: TGCGCCAGCAGCTTGTGGGGGGGCGGCACTGAAGCTTTCTTT.

This chain links TRBV6-5 with TRBJ1-6; the D is unclear. The V gene's germline CDR1 is MNHEY and CDR2 SVGAGI. Trimming took off 4 bases at V and 7 bases at J, with 8 bases between the two ends. CDR3 size: 13 residues. CDR3 loop: CASSLTGNSPLHF. The CDR3, as DNA: TGTGCCAGCAGTTTAACGGGGAATTCACCCCTCCACTTT.

The rearrangement links TRBV7-2 to TRBJ1-5; TRBD1 agrees at 7 bases. The CDR3 has 12 residues. The trim removed 5 bases at V and 11 bases at J, leaving 6 bases unmatched. Germline V gives CDR1 SGHTA, CDR2 FQGNSA. The CDR3 reads CASSPIQGAQHF. The CDR3 nucleotides read TGTGCCAGCAGCCCCATCCAGGGGGCCCAGCATTTT.

The chain employs TRBV19 and TRBJ1-5; D is unclear. The CDR3 contains 12 residues. V dropped 3 bases and J dropped 7 bases, with 7 bases sitting between them. Looked up from germline, CDR1 is LNHDA and CDR2 is SQIVND (reference sequence). Written as DNA, the CDR3 is TGTGCCAGTAGTATCGGAGGGCAGCCCCAGCATTTT. Encoded protein: CASSIGGQPQHF. The variable domain in full, completed from reference TRBV19 and TRBJ1-5, reads DGGITQSPKYLFRKEGQNVTLSCEQNLNHDAMYWYRQDPGQGLRLIYYSQIVNDFQKGDIAEGYSVSREKKESFPLTVTSAQKNPTAFYLCASSIGGQPQHFGDGTRLSIL.

This clone occurred once. This rearrangement joins TRBV2 to TRBJ1-1; a possible D gene is TRBD1 (6 bases). The V end was cut by 6 bases, the J end by 4 bases, with 15 bases between. This CDR3 has 14 residues. Per the germline V gene, CDR1 is SNHLY and CDR2 is FYNNEI. CDR3 protein: CASRTGGETTEAFF. In DNA, the CDR3 is TGTGCCAGCAGGACGGGGGGCGAGACCACTGAAGCTTTCTTT. The variable domain in full, with the rest retrieved from reference TRBV2 and TRBJ1-1, is EPEVTQTPSHQVTQMGQEVILRCVPISNHLYFYWYRQILGQKVEFLVSFYNNEISEKSEIFDDQFSVERPDGSNFTLKIRSTKLEDSAMYFCASRTGGETTEAFFGQGTRLTVV.

The chain uses TRBV6-6 and TRBJ1-2; D is possibly TRBD1 (5 bases). V was clipped by 2 bases and J by 1 base, with 11 bases between them. Germline V gene sequence: CDR1 MNHNY, CDR2 SVGAGI (reference sequence). CDR3 length: 15 amino acids. CDR3 region: CASSYVQGRNYGYTF. The CDR3 DNA is TGTGCCAGCAGTTACGTCCAGGGTCGTAACTATGGCTACACCTTC.

The chain couples TRBV5-4 to TRBJ2-7; TRBD1 might be the D (6 bases). V was trimmed by 5 bases and J by 0 bases, leaving 21 bases between them. Germline V gene lookup returns CDR1 SGHNT and CDR2 YYREEE (reference sequence). This CDR3 spans 17 amino acids. For the CDR3, the DNA is TGTGCCAGCAGGCATGGCTTAACACAGGGCCCCTCCTACGAGCAGTACTTC. This sequence encodes CASRHGLTQGPSYEQYF.

The rearrangement links TRBV19 to TRBJ1-1; D is uncertain. Germline CDR1 reads LNHDA; CDR2 reads SQIVND (reference sequence). V dropped 3 bases and J dropped 6 bases, with 14 bases sitting between them. There are 14 residues in the CDR3. This CDR3 is CASSIVRHSAEAFF. In nucleotides, the CDR3 is TGTGCCAGTAGTATTGTACGACATAGCGCTGAAGCTTTCTTT.

The gene calls are TRBV11-3 and TRBJ2-2, with D tentatively TRBD1 (5 bases). The length of the CDR3 is 13 residues. V lost 2 bases to trimming and J lost 4 bases, with 5 bases between them. The V gene's germline CDR1 is SGHNT and CDR2 YENEEA. This chain's CDR3 is CASSLQGTGELFF. CDR3 bases: TGTGCCAGCAGCTTACAGGGCACCGGGGAGCTGTTTTTT.

This clone was counted a single time. V usage is TRBV7-8 and J usage is TRBJ2-7; 8 bases fit TRBD2. This CDR3 is built from 14 residues. The germline CDR1 and CDR2 sequences are SGHVS and FQNEAQ. J gave up 2 bases and V 5 bases, and 5 bases lay outside the gene matches. DNA for the CDR3: TGTGCCAGCAGCCTCCCGGGGGGGGCCTACGAGCAGTACTTC. Its translation: CASSLPGGAYEQYF.

This sequence joins TRBV6-5 and TRBJ1-1, with 8 bases identical to TRBD1. Germline values: CDR1 MNHEY, CDR2 SVGAGI. CDR3 size: 15 residues. V shed 6 bases, J shed 1 base, and the junction held 7 bases outside the gene matches. Here the CDR3 DNA reads TGTGCCAGCAGGCCTAGACAGGGGTGGAACACTGAAGCTTTCTTT. Translated: CASRPRQGWNTEAFF.

The V and J genes are TRBV28 and TRBJ2-2; D might be TRBD1 (7 bases). This CDR3 has 15 amino acids. The V gene lost 6 bases and the J gene lost 7 bases, with 18 bases spanning the gap. Germline CDR1 MDHEN, CDR2 SYDVKM. Here the CDR3 reads CASSASGGMGGELFF. The CDR3 bases are TGTGCCAGCAGCGCCTCAGGGGGGATGGGCGGGGAGCTGTTTTTT.

This clone came up a few times. This chain links TRBV18 with TRBJ1-1; D uncertain. CDR3 length: 14 residues. Between the trimmed V and J ends, which lost 5 bases and 5 bases, there was a span of 15 bases. Germline V gives CDR1 KGHSH, CDR2 LQKENI. The CDR3 bases are TGTGCCAGCTCAACGTCGTTGGGAGGGACTGAAGCTTTCTTT. This translates into CASSTSLGGTEAFF.

This CDR3 is CASSPTSSYEQYF. The CDR3 coding sequence is TGTGCCAGCAGCCCAACTAGCTCCTACGAGCAGTACTTC. The chain couples TRBV12-3 or TRBV12-4 to TRBJ2-7, with TRBD2 as a possible D gene (5 bases). V was pared by 6 bases and J by 0 bases, with 9 bases between. The CDR3 totals 13 residues.